This T cell receptor (beta chain) was sequenced during a study of control samples from healthy donors and cancer patients. Trimming pared 2 bases from V and 8 bases from J, leaving 13 bases between. The CDR3 length is 15 residues. The V gene's germline CDR1 is MNHNS and CDR2 SASEGT. Libraries were prepared by immunoSEQ multiplex PCR; TCRdb keeps only in-frame clonotypes and omits some of them. The table lists under 100,000 clones, approximately 88% of them singletons. Material: PBMCs. This receptor was identified in a woman between 50 and 59 years old with colorectal cancer. This rearrangement joins TRBV6-1 to TRBJ1-6, with D tentatively TRBD1 (6 bases). In nucleotides, the CDR3 is TGTGCCAGCAGTGAACAGGGGATATCAGATTCACCCCTCCACTTT. Protein sequence: CASSEQGISDSPLHF.